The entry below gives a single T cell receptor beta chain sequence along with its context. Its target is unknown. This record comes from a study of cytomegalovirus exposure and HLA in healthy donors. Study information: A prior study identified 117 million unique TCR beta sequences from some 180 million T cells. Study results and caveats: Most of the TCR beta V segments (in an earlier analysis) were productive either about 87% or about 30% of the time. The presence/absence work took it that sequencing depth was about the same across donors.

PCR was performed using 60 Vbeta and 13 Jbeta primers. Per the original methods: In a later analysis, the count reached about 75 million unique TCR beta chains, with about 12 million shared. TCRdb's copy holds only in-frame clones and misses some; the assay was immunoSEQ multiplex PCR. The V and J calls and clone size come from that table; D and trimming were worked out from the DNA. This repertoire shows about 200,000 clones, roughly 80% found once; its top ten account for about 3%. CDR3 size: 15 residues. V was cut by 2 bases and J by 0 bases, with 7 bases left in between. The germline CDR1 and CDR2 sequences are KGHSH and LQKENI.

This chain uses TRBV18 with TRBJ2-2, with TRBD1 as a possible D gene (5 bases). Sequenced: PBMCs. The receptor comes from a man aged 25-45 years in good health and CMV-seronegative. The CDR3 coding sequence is TGTGCCAGCTCACCATCAGGGTCGAACACCGGGGAGCTGTTTTTT. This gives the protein CASSPSGSNTGELFF.